A selection of T cell receptor beta chains follows, all from one sample in a study of blood T cell repertoires in COVID-19. Assay used: immunoSEQ multiplex PCR; TCRdb lists only in-frame clones, some missing. This sample has about 260,000 clones, with around 90% found just once. The source material was peripheral blood. The receptors shown here come from a man aged 60 to 75 who had recovered from COVID-19. Both conserved end residues are part of each CDR3. A D gene is named only where the DNA matches it firmly. Where a row states a size, it is once, few, many or the class of an expanded clone; other rows omit it.

abundance,len,d_gene,j_gene,v_gene,CDR3nt,CDR3aa
once,14,.,TRBJ2-7,TRBV20-1,TGCAGTGCTAGTTTCAGCAGGGCCGGCTACGAGCAGTACTTC,CSASFSRAGYEQYF
.,16,TRBD1,TRBJ2-2,TRBV7-3,TGTGCCAGCAGCTTATCCGGGACAGGGAGAATTGGGGAGCTGTTTTTT,CASSLSGTGRIGELFF
.,12,TRBD1,TRBJ2-7,TRBV29-1,TGCAGCGTTAATGACAGGGGCTACGAGCAGTACTTC,CSVNDRGYEQYF
.,14,TRBD1,TRBJ1-5,TRBV5-6,TGTGCCAGCAGCTTTGGACAGGGTGATCAGCCCCAGCATTTT,CASSFGQGDQPQHF
.,15,TRBD1,TRBJ2-7,TRBV19,TGTGCCAGTAGTACCGGGACAGCCTCCTCCTACGAGCAGTACTTC,CASSTGTASSYEQYF
.,13,.,TRBJ2-1,TRBV29-1,TGCAGCGTTGCCGGGGTCGGGTACAATGAGCAGTTCTTC,CSVAGVGYNEQFF
.,14,.,TRBJ1-1,TRBV27,TGTGCCAGCAGTTTAGATTTAGGGGGCACTGAAGCTTTCTTT,CASSLDLGGTEAFF
.,14,.,TRBJ2-7,TRBV27,TGTGCCAGCAGTTTAGGGCAGGCGACCTACGAGCAGTACTTC,CASSLGQATYEQYF
.,15,.,TRBJ1-3,TRBV19,TGTGCCAGTAGTATAGCCGGGACACCAGGAAACACCATATATTTT,CASSIAGTPGNTIYF
.,14,.,TRBJ1-1,TRBV7-8,TGTGCCAGCAGCATACAGGACAGGAACACTGAAGCTTTCTTT,CASSIQDRNTEAFF
.,15,TRBD2,TRBJ2-3,TRBV5-1,TGCGCCAGCAACGTCCAGCGGGGGCCGACAGATACGCAGTATTTT,CASNVQRGPTDTQYF
.,14,.,TRBJ2-7,TRBV6-5,TGTGCCAGCAGTTACTATCCCGGGATCCACGAGCAGTACTTC,CASSYYPGIHEQYF
.,14,.,TRBJ2-7,TRBV5-1,TGCGCCAGCAGCGACAGGACAGCCTCCTACGAGCAGTACTTC,CASSDRTASYEQYF
.,15,.,TRBJ1-5,TRBV6-5,TGTGCCAGCAGTTACAATGGGGCAGCCAATCAGCCCCAGCATTTT,CASSYNGAANQPQHF
.,18,TRBD1,TRBJ2-1,TRBV4-2,TGTGCCAGCAGCCAACTAATACAGGGGGCCACCTCCTACAATGAGCAGTTCTTC,CASSQLIQGATSYNEQFF
few,16,TRBD2,TRBJ2-7,TRBV19,TGTGCCAGTAGTATACTGAGAGCGGGGGCCCCTTACGAGCAGTACTTC,CASSILRAGAPYEQYF
.,16,.,TRBJ2-7,TRBV6-2/TRBV6-3,TGTGCCAGCAGTTATCAGCTAGGTACGGTCTCTTACGAGCAGTACTTC,CASSYQLGTVSYEQYF
.,14,.,TRBJ2-2,TRBV4-1,TGCGCCAGCAGCCACAGGGCGATAAACGGGGAGCTGTTTTTT,CASSHRAINGELFF
.,13,.,TRBJ1-1,TRBV11-2,TGTGCCAGCAGCCAGACAGTGAACACTGAAGCTTTCTTT,CASSQTVNTEAFF
few,17,TRBD1,TRBJ2-6,TRBV19,TGTGCCAGTAGCCCCCGACAGGGGGCCTCTGGGGCCAACGTCCTGACTTTC,CASSPRQGASGANVLTF
.,14,TRBD1,TRBJ2-7,TRBV11-2,TGTGCCAGCAGCTTAGGGACAGGCACCTACGAGCAGTACTTC,CASSLGTGTYEQYF
.,12,TRBD1,TRBJ2-5,TRBV30,TGTGCCTGGGACAGGGGCAAGGAGACCCAGTACTTC,CAWDRGKETQYF